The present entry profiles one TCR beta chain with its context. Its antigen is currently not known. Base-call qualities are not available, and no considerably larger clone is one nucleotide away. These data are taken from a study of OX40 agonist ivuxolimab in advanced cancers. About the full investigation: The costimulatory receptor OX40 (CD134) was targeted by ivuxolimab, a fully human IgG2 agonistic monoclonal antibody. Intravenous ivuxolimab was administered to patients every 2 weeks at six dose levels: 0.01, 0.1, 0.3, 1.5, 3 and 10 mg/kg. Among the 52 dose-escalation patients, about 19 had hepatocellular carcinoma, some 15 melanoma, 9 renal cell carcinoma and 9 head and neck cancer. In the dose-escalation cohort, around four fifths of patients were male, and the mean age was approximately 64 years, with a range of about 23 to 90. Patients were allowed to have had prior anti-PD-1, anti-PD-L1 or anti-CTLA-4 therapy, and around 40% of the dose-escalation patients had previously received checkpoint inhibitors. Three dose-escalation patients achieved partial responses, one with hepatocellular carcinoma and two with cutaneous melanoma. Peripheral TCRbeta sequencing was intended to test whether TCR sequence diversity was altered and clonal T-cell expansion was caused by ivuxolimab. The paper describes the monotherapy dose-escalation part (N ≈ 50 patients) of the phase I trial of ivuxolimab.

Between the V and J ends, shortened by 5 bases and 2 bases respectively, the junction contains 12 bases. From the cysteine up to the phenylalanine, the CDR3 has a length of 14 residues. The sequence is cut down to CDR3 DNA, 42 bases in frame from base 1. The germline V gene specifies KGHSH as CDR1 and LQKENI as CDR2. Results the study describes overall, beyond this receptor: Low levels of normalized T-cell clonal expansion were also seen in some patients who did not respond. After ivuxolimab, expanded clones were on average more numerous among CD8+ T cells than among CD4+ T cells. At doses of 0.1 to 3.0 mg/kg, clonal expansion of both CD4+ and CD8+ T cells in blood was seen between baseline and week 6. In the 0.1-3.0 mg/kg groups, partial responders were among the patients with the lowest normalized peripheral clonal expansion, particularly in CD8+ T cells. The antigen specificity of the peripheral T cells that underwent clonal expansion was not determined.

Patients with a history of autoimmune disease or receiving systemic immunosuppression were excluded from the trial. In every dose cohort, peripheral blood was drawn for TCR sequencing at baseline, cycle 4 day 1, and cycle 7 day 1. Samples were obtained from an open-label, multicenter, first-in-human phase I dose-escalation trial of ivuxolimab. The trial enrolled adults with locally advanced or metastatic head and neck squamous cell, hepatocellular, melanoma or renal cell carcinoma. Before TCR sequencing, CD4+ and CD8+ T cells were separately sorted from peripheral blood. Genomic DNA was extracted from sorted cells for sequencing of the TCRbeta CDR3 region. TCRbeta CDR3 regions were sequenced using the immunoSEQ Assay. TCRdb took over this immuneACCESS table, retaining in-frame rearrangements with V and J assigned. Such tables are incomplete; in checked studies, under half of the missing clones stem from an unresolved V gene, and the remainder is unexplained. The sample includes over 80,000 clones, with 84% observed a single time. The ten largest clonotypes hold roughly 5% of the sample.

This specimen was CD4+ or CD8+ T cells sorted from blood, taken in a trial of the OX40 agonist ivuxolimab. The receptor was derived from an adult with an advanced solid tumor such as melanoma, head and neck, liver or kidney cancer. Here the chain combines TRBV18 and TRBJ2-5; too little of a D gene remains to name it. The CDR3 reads CASSSSGNQETQYF. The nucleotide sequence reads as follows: TGTGCCAGCTCAAGCTCAGGAAATCAAGAGACCCAGTACTTC.